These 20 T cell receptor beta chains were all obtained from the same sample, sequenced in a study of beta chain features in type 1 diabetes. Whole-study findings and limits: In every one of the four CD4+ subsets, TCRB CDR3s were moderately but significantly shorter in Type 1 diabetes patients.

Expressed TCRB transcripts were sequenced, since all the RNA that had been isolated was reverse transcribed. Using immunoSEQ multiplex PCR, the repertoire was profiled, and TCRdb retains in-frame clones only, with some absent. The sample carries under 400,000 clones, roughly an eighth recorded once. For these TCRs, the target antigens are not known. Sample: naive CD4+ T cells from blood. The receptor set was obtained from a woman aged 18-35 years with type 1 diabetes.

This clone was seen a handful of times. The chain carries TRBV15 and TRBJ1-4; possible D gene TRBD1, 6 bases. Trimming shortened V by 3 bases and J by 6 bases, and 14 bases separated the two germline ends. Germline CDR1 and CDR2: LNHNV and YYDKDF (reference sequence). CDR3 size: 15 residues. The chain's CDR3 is CATSRFRDNHEKLFF. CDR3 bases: TGTGCCACCAGCAGGTTCCGGGACAATCATGAAAAACTGTTTTTT. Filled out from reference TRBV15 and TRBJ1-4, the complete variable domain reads DAMVIQNPRYQVTQFGKPVTLSCSQTLNHNVMYWYQQKSSQAPKLLFHYYDKDFNNEADTPDNFQSRRPNTSFCFLDIRSPGLGDTAMYLCATSRFRDNHEKLFFGSGTQLSVL.

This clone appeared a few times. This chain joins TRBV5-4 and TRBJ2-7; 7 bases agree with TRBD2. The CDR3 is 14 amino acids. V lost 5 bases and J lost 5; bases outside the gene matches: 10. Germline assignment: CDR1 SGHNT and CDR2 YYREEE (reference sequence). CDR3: CASRPTSPLDEQYF. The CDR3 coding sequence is TGTGCCAGCAGGCCGACTAGCCCCTTGGACGAGCAGTACTTC.

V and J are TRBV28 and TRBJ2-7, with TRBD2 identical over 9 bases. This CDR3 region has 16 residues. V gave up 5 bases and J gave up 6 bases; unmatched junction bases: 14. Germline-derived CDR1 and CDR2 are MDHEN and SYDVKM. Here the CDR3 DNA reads TGTGCCAGCAGTCCCCCGGGACTAGCAGCTTTTGGCGAGCAGTACTTC. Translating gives CASSPPGLAAFGEQYF. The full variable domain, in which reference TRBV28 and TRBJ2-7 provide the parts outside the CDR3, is DVKVTQSSRYLVKRTGEKVFLECVQDMDHENMFWYRQDPGLGLRLIYFSYDVKMKEKGDIPEGYSVSREKKERFSLILESASTNQTSMYLCASSPPGLAAFGEQYFGPGTRLTVT.

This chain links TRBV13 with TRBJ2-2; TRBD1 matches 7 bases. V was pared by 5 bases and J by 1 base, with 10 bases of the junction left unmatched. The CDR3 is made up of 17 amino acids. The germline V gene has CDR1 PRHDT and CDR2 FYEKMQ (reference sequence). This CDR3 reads CASSPIGTALNTGELFF. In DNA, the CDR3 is TGTGCCAGCAGCCCTATCGGGACAGCTTTGAACACCGGGGAGCTGTTTTTT.

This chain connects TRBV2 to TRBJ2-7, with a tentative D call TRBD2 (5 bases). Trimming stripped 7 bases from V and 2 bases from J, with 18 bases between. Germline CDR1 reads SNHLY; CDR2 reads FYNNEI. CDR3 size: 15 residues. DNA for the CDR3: TGTGCCAGCACCCGAGGGCCCGTCGAAGCCTACGAGCAGTACTTC. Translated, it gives CASTRGPVEAYEQYF. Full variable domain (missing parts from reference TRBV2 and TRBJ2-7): EPEVTQTPSHQVTQMGQEVILRCVPISNHLYFYWYRQILGQKVEFLVSFYNNEISEKSEIFDDQFSVERPDGSNFTLKIRSTKLEDSAMYFCASTRGPVEAYEQYFGPGTRLTVT.

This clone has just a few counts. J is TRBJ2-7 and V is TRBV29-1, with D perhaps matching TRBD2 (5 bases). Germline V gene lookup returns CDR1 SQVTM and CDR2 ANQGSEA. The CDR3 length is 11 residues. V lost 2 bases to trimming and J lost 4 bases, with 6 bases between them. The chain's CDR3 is CSVEREYEQYF. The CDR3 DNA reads TGCAGCGTTGAACGGGAATACGAGCAGTACTTC.

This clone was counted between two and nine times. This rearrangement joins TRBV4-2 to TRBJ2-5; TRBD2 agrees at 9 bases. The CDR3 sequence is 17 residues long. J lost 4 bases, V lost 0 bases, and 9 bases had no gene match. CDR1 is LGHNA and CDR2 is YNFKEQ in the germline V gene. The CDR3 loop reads CASSQDRNSGSGETQYF. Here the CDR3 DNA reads TGTGCCAGCAGCCAAGATCGGAATAGCGGGAGTGGAGAGACCCAGTACTTC.

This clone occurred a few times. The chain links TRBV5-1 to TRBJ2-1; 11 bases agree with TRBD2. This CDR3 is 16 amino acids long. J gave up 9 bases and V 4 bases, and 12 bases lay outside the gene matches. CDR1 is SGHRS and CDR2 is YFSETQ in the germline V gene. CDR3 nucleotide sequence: TGCGCCAGCAGCGGAGTACTAGCGGGAGCGGTGGTTGAGCAGTTCTTC. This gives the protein CASSGVLAGAVVEQFF.

The CDR3 DNA is TGTGCCAGCAGCTCACAGGGGGCGGAACAGCCCCAGCATTTT. Translated, it gives CASSSQGAEQPQHF. The rearrangement joins TRBV7-9 to TRBJ1-5, with TRBD1 matching over 9 bases. Germline lookup yields CDR1 SEHNR and CDR2 FQNEAQ (reference sequence). The CDR3 has 14 amino acids. Unmatched junction bases numbered 5, after V lost 4 bases and J lost 7 bases.

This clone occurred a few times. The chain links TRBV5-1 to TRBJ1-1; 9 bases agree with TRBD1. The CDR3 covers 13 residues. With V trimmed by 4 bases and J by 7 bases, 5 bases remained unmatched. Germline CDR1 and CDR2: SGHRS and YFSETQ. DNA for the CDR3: TGCGCCAGCAGCCTCTGGACAGGGGTTGAAGCTTTCTTT. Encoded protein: CASSLWTGVEAFF.

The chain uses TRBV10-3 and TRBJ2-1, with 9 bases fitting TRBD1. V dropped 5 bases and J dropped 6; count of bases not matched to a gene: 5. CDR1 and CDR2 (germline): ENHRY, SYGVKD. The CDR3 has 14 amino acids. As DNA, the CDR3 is TGTGCCATCAGTCCCGGGGACAGGGTCAATGAGCAGTTCTTC. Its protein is CAISPGDRVNEQFF.

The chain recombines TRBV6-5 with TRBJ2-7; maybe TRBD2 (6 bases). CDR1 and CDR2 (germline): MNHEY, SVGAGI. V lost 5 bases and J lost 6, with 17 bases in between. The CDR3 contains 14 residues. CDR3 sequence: CASSLGEAPLEQYF. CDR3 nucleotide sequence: TGTGCCAGCAGTCTCGGGGAGGCTCCCCTCGAGCAGTACTTC.

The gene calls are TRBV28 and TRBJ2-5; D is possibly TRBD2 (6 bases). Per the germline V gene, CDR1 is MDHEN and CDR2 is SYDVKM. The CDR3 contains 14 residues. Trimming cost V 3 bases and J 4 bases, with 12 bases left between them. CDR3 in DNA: TGTGCCAGCAGTTTGCGGCAGGGACTAGAGACCCAGTACTTC. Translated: CASSLRQGLETQYF. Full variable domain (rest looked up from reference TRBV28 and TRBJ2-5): DVKVTQSSRYLVKRTGEKVFLECVQDMDHENMFWYRQDPGLGLRLIYFSYDVKMKEKGDIPEGYSVSREKKERFSLILESASTNQTSMYLCASSLRQGLETQYFGPGTRLLVL.

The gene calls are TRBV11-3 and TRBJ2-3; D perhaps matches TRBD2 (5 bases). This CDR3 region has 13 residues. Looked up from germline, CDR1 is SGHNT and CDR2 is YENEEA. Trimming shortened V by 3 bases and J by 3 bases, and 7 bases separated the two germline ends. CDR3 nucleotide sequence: TGTGCCAGCAGCTTTGGGGAGACAGATACGCAGTATTTT. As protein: CASSFGETDTQYF.

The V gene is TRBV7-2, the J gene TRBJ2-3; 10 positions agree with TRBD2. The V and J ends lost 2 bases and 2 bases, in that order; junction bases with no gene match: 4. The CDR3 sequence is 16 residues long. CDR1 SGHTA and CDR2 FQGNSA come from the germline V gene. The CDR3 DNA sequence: TGTGCCAGCAGCTTACGGCTAGCGGGGGTCACAGATACGCAGTATTTT. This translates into CASSLRLAGVTDTQYF.

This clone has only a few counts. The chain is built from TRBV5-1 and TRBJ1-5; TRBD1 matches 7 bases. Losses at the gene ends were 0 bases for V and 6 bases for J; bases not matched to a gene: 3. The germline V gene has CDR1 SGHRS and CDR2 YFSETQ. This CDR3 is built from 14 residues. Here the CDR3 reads CASSLGQGGQPQHF. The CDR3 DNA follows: TGCGCCAGCAGCTTGGGACAGGGAGGTCAGCCCCAGCATTTT.

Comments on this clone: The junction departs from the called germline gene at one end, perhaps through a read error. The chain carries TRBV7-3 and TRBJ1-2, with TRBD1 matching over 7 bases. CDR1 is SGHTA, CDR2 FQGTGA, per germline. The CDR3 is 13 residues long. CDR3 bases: TGTGCCAGCAGCGTTCCGGGACAGCCCTTCGTGAACTTC. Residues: CASSVPGQPFVNF.

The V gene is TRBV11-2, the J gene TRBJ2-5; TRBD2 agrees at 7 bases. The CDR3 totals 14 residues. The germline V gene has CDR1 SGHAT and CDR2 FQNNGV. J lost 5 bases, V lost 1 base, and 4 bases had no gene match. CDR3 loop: CASSLAGGAETQYF. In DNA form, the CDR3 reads TGTGCCAGCAGCTTAGCGGGGGGTGCGGAGACCCAGTACTTC. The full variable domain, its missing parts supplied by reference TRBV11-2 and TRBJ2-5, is EAGVAQSPRYKIIEKRQSVAFWCNPISGHATLYWYQQILGQGPKLLIQFQNNGVVDDSQLPKDRFSAERLKGVDSTLKIQPAKLEDSAVYLCASSLAGGAETQYFGPGTRLLVL.

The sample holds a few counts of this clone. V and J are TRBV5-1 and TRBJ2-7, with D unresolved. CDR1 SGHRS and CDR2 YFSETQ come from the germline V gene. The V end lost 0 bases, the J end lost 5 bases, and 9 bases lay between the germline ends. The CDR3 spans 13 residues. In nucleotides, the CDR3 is TGCGCCAGCAGCTTGGAATTGGCTCACGAGCAGTACTTC. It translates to CASSLELAHEQYF.

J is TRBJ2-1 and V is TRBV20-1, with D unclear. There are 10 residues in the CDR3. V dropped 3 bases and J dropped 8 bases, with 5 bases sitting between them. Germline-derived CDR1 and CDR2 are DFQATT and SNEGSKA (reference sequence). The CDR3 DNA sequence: TGCAGTGCTAGTATCGATGAGCAGTTCTTC. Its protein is CSASIDEQFF.